The clone carrying this T cell receptor beta chain was detected many times. Its specificity is not known. V was trimmed by 2 bases and J by 0 bases, leaving 7 bases between them. CDR1 and CDR2 from the germline V gene are ENHRY and SYGVKD. The CDR3 totals 14 residues. Extraction of RNA preceded its reverse transcription into cDNA, which served as the sequencing template. Data came from immunoSEQ multiplex PCR; TCRdb stores just in-frame clones and leaves some out. The data contain about 200,000 clones, roughly 56% of them singletons. This record comes from a study of CD8+ T cells in alopecia areata. On the study more broadly: Tofacitinib was given for 6 to 18 months, then stopped for 6 months. Notes on the study in general: Greater clonality was observed in lesional scalp samples, especially alopecia totalis/universalis, versus normal scalp. Patients displayed less clarity in TCR sharing than mice, a finding possibly related to HLA.

Indicated treatment: oral pan-JAK inhibitor, 5-10 mg twice daily. From PBMCs, CD4+ and CD8+ T cells were sorted. This specimen was CD4+ T cells sorted from blood, taken at week 4, from a patient treated with tofacitinib. The origin of this receptor is a human donor with alopecia areata. The gene calls are TRBV10-3 and TRBJ1-1; D remains unclear. CDR3 sequence: CAISEEVMNTEAFF. The CDR3 DNA reads as TGTGCCATCAGTGAGGAAGTCATGAACACTGAAGCTTTCTTT.